Sequencing of this TCR beta chain was carried out in a study of cytomegalovirus exposure and HLA in healthy donors. The CDR3 runs to 13 residues. Trimming removed 5 bases from V and 2 bases from J, with 9 bases in between. Germline loops: CDR1 SEHNR, CDR2 FQNEAQ (reference sequence). Of note for this clone: Its target is unknown.

Study-wide points: Three CMV-associated chains proved CMV antigen-specific in vitro. Per published accounts, TCR beta sequences correctly predicted the HLA-A and HLA-B alleles of most subjects. A missense variant in DCLRE1C was later tied to TCR beta V- and J-gene trimming. According to an earlier analysis, most TCR beta V segments yielded productive rearrangements about 87% or about 30% of the time.

60 Vbeta and 13 Jbeta primers were used in PCR. Sequencing used immunoSEQ multiplex PCR; TCRdb keeps in-frame clones, though not all of them. The sample has 180,000 or so clones, roughly three quarters seen once. The TCR comes from a woman aged 25 to 39 in good health and CMV-seropositive. The rearrangement joins TRBV7-9 to TRBJ1-2; no firm D call. Sequenced sample: PBMCs. CDR3: CASSRTPNYGYTF. The CDR3 DNA follows: TGTGCCAGCAGCCGTACACCGAACTATGGCTACACCTTC.